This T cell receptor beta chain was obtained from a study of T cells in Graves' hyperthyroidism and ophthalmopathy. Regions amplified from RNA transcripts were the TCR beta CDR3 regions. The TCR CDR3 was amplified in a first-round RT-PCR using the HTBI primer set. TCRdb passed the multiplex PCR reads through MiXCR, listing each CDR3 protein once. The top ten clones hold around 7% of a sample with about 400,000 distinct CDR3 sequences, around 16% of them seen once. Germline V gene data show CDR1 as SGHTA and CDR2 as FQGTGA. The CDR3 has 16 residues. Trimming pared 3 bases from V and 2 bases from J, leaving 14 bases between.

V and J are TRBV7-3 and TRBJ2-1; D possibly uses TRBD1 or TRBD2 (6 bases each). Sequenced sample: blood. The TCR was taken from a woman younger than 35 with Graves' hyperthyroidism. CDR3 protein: CASSFDRGPPYNEQFF. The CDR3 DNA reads TGTGCCAGCAGCTTCGACCGGGGGCCCCCCTACAATGAGCAGTTCTTC.